This T cell receptor (beta chain) was observed in a study of post-analysis software for immune sequencing data. As for the study in general: Recorded disease courses covered relapsing-remitting, secondary progressive and progressive-relapsing multiple sclerosis. Some patients had no subtype annotation.

The study's findings and limits: There was significantly lower normalized Chao1 diversity in multiple sclerosis patients than in controls. The five TRBV segments detected at higher frequency in patients than in controls included TRBV5-6, TRBV5-1 and TRBV20-1.

This clonotype was detected a few times. What it binds is unknown. V was trimmed by 5 bases and J by 0 bases, leaving 14 bases between them. Germline assignment: CDR1 MNHNY and CDR2 SVGAGI (reference sequence). This CDR3 is built from 16 residues. Unique molecular identifiers featured in each of the TCR beta cDNA libraries. Once 1 to 10 million T cells were used, hundreds of thousands of cDNA molecules resulted. TCRdb independently ran MiXCR on the PCR reads; one entry per CDR3 protein. Of hundreds of thousands of distinct CDR3 sequences detected, 25% to 30% appear once; the ten largest clones hold more than 0.45%.

V and J are TRBV6-6 and TRBJ1-5; D perhaps matches TRBD1 (6 bases). The sequence came from a girl aged 10 to 17 with multiple sclerosis. The sample taken for sequencing was blood. The CDR3 bases are TGTGCCAGCAGTCCCTTAAGGACAGCTAGCAATCAGCCCCAGCATTTT. Protein: CASSPLRTASNQPQHF.